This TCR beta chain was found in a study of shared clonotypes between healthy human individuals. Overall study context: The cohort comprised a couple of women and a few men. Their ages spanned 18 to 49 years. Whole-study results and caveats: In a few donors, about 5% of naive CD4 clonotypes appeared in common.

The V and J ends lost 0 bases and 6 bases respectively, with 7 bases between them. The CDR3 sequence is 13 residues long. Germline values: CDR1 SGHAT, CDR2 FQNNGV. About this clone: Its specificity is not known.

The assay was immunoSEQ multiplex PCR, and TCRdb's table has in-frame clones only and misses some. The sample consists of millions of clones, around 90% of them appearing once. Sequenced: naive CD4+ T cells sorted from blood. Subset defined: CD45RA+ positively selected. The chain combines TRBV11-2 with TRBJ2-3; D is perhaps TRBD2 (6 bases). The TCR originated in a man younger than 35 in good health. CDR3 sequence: CASSLDGGDTQYF. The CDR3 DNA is TGTGCCAGCAGCTTAGATGGAGGGGATACGCAGTATTTT.